One and the same sample provided the 23 T cell receptor beta chains below, sequenced in a study of blood T cell repertoires in COVID-19 (dated by TCRdb to about 2020). The library came from the immunoSEQ multiplex PCR assay. This is the immuneACCESS table as TCRdb keeps it, with only in-frame sequences that have V and J called. A part of the clones is gone; compared with another copy, unresolved V genes explain less than half, and the rest is unexplained. The sample yields roughly 180,000 clones; 86% were counted once. The leading ten clones occupy about 9.6% of the sample. Sample: PBMCs or T cells enriched from blood (not recorded which). The source of these receptors is a woman aged 25-40 years who had recovered from COVID-19.

V and J are TRBV6-5 and TRBJ2-7; possible D gene TRBD2, 5 bases. CDR1 and CDR2 (germline): MNHEY, SVGAGI. V was clipped by 6 bases and J by 2 bases, with 14 bases between them. This CDR3 comprises 14 residues. This CDR3 reads CASSLSGDAYEQYF. Here the CDR3 DNA reads TGTGCCAGCAGCCTCTCCGGGGATGCCTACGAGCAGTACTTC.

The gene calls are TRBV7-9 and TRBJ2-1, with 9 bases lining up with TRBD2. The CDR3 has 18 residues. Trimming took 2 bases from V and 3 from J; bases not matched to a gene: 11. Germline values: CDR1 SEHNR, CDR2 FQNEAQ (reference sequence). This CDR3 reads CASSLPTDYSGSYNEQFF. CDR3 DNA: TGTGCCAGCAGCTTACCCACGGACTATAGCGGGAGCTACAATGAGCAGTTCTTC.

The genes are TRBV19 and TRBJ1-1, with no clear D. CDR1 and CDR2 (germline): LNHDA, SQIVND (reference sequence). The CDR3 sequence is 13 residues long. Trimming stripped 3 bases from V and 1 base from J, with 6 bases between. CDR3 protein: CASSIRQNTEAFF. The CDR3 nucleotides are TGTGCCAGTAGTATCCGACAGAACACTGAAGCTTTCTTT.

The V call is TRBV2, the J call TRBJ1-2; perhaps TRBD1 as D (5 bases). V dropped 3 bases and J dropped 7 bases, with 12 bases sitting between them. Germline V gives CDR1 SNHLY, CDR2 FYNNEI. This CDR3 spans 13 amino acids. The DNA of the CDR3 is TGTGCCAGCAGTGAGGCAGGGCGGGGTGGCTACACCTTC. As protein: CASSEAGRGGYTF.

V gene TRBV28 combines with J gene TRBJ1-1; the match to TRBD1 covers 7 bases. Losses at the gene ends were 7 bases for V and 1 base for J; bases not matched to a gene: 9. The CDR3 extends over 15 amino acids. Germline CDR1 reads MDHEN; CDR2 reads SYDVKM. CDR3 residues: CASTQGGGPNTEAFF. CDR3 nucleotide sequence: TGTGCCAGCACCCAAGGGGGCGGACCGAACACTGAAGCTTTCTTT.

V is TRBV19 and J is TRBJ1-6, with D perhaps TRBD1 (6 bases). This CDR3 contains 15 residues. CDR1 is LNHDA and CDR2 is SQIVND in the germline V gene (reference sequence). The V end lost 0 bases, the J end lost 9 bases, and 12 bases lay between the germline ends. The DNA for the CDR3 is TGTGCCAGTAGTATAGAACAGGGCCGACGTTCACCCCTCCACTTT. Translating it yields CASSIEQGRRSPLHF.

This CDR3 is CATSALRLAGGEAYNEQFF. The CDR3 nucleotides are TGTGCCACCAGCGCCTTGCGACTAGCGGGAGGAGAGGCCTACAATGAGCAGTTCTTC. This chain links TRBV24-1 with TRBJ2-1, with 13 nucleotides matching TRBD2. Germline V gene data show CDR1 as KGHDR and CDR2 as SFDVKD. The CDR3 extends over 19 amino acids. V dropped 7 bases and J dropped 2; count of bases not matched to a gene: 13.

The V call is TRBV6-5, the J call TRBJ2-5; 10 bases are a match to TRBD2. The CDR3 extends over 16 amino acids. Germline CDR1 and CDR2: MNHEY and SVGAGI. The junction had 5 bases not matched to a gene; V was cut back by 0 bases and J by 4 bases. The CDR3 loop is CASSYSGSGRGETQYF. The DNA of the CDR3 is TGTGCCAGCAGTTACTCGGGAAGCGGGAGGGGAGAGACCCAGTACTTC.

The rearrangement links TRBV5-4 to TRBJ1-1; no firm D call. The ends were cut back, 1 base at V and 6 bases at J, with 4 bases in the middle. Germline-derived CDR1 and CDR2 are SGHNT and YYREEE (reference sequence). The CDR3 covers 11 residues. Here the CDR3 DNA reads TGTGCCAGCAGCTTGTTCTCTGAAGCTTTCTTT. Its translation is CASSLFSEAFF.

The chain employs TRBV2 and TRBJ1-5; the match to TRBD1 covers 8 bases. Unmatched junction bases numbered 6, after V lost 8 bases and J lost 6 bases. Germline CDR1 is SNHLY and CDR2 is FYNNEI. This CDR3 spans 13 amino acids. The CDR3 protein is CASDRGGSQPQHF. CDR3 DNA sequence: TGTGCCAGCGACAGGGGAGGGAGTCAGCCCCAGCATTTT. Together with reference TRBV2 and TRBJ1-5, the CDR3 gives the full variable domain: EPEVTQTPSHQVTQMGQEVILRCVPISNHLYFYWYRQILGQKVEFLVSFYNNEISEKSEIFDDQFSVERPDGSNFTLKIRSTKLEDSAMYFCASDRGGSQPQHFGDGTRLSIL.

The CDR3 sequence: CASSITSGNTDTQYF. Here the CDR3 DNA reads TGTGCCAGTAGTATAACTAGCGGGAATACAGATACGCAGTATTTT. This chain connects TRBV19 to TRBJ2-3; 10 bases agree with TRBD2. This CDR3 has 15 amino acids. Germline-derived CDR1 and CDR2 are LNHDA and SQIVND (reference sequence). V gave up 2 bases and J gave up 3 bases; unmatched junction bases: 2. The full variable domain, with the rest looked up from reference TRBV19 and TRBJ2-3, is DGGITQSPKYLFRKEGQNVTLSCEQNLNHDAMYWYRQDPGQGLRLIYYSQIVNDFQKGDIAEGYSVSREKKESFPLTVTSAQKNPTAFYLCASSITSGNTDTQYFGPGTRLTVL.

About this clone itself: Other DNA variants within this sample encode the same CDR3. This chain joins TRBV7-9 and TRBJ1-5; D possibly corresponds to TRBD1 (6 bases). CDR1 is SEHNR and CDR2 is FQNEAQ in the germline V gene (reference sequence). This CDR3 comprises 14 residues. The V end was cut by 4 bases, the J end by 3 bases, with 10 bases between. The CDR3 DNA reads as TGTGCCAGCAGCTCGGACAGATCCAATCAGCCCCAGCATTTT. Translated, it gives CASSSDRSNQPQHF. The full variable domain, in which reference TRBV7-9 and TRBJ1-5 provide the parts outside the CDR3, is DTGVSQNPRHKITKRGQNVTFRCDPISEHNRLYWYRQTLGQGPEFLTYFQNEAQLEKSRLLSDRFSAERPKGSFSTLEIQRTEQGDSAMYLCASSSDRSNQPQHFGDGTRLSIL.

CDR3 region: CASSGTGVGEQYF. The CDR3 DNA reads TGTGCCAGTTCCGGGACAGGGGTAGGCGAGCAGTACTTC. The V call is TRBV6-5, the J call TRBJ2-7, with 10 bases that match TRBD1. The CDR3 is 13 residues long. V gave up 9 bases and J gave up 6 bases; unmatched junction bases: 8. Germline V gene sequence: CDR1 MNHEY, CDR2 SVGAGI.

The chain employs TRBV9 and TRBJ2-7; D is possibly TRBD1 (6 bases). CDR3 length: 14 amino acids. V dropped 3 bases and J dropped 3 bases, with 13 bases sitting between them. Germline V lookup: CDR1 SGDLS, CDR2 YYNGEE. This CDR3 is CASSASGTHYEQYF. Written as DNA, the CDR3 is TGTGCCAGCAGCGCCTCCGGGACACACTACGAGCAGTACTTC.

The J gene is TRBJ1-1, the V gene TRBV28; no clear D. Trimming removed 5 bases from V and 1 base from J, with 11 bases in between. This CDR3 is 14 amino acids long. Germline assignment: CDR1 MDHEN and CDR2 SYDVKM. CDR3 region: CASSTPHSNTEAFF. In DNA form, the CDR3 reads TGTGCCAGCAGTACCCCCCACTCGAACACTGAAGCTTTCTTT.

This chain connects TRBV19 to TRBJ2-7; TRBD2 matches at 9 bases. The CDR3 contains 16 residues. The germline gives CDR1 LNHDA, CDR2 SQIVND (reference sequence). V shed 3 bases and J 5 bases; nucleotides not matched to a gene: 11. The CDR3 DNA sequence: TGTGCCAGTAGTATGCTCATTAGCGGGAGAGTCCACGAGCAGTACTTC. Amino acids: CASSMLISGRVHEQYF.

The rearrangement links TRBV28 to TRBJ2-7; D is uncertain. The germline V gene has CDR1 MDHEN and CDR2 SYDVKM. V was clipped by 3 bases and J by 2 bases, with 8 bases between them. CDR3 size: 13 residues. The CDR3 bases are TGTGCCAGCAGTTTTGGCCCCGCCTACGAGCAGTACTTC. Protein product: CASSFGPAYEQYF.

The chain joins TRBV12-5 to TRBJ2-1; TRBD2 matches 7 bases. After removal of 7 bases from V and 7 bases from J, the junction contained 13 bases not matched to a gene. This CDR3 comprises 15 residues. CDR1 is LGHNT and CDR2 is FRNRAP in the germline V gene. The CDR3 reads CASASGASGFNEQFF. CDR3 sequence (DNA): TGTGCTAGTGCCTCTGGGGCTAGCGGATTTAATGAGCAGTTCTTC.

The chain recombines TRBV9 with TRBJ2-7, with D possibly matching TRBD1 (5 bases). Trimming took off 0 bases at V and 3 bases at J, with 10 bases between the two ends. This CDR3 comprises 14 residues. In germline, CDR1 is SGDLS, CDR2 YYNGEE. CDR3 amino acids: CASSVEGNFYEQYF. CDR3 coding DNA: TGTGCCAGCAGCGTAGAGGGGAACTTCTACGAGCAGTACTTC.

The sample holds one count of this clone. The J gene is TRBJ2-7, the V gene TRBV15, with D possibly matching TRBD2 (6 bases). Germline V gives CDR1 LNHNV, CDR2 YYDKDF (reference sequence). The CDR3 consists of 17 residues. V was shortened by 2 bases and J by 3 bases, with 20 bases between the two germline ends. The DNA of the CDR3 is TGTGCCACCAGCAGATATGGAAAACGGGAGACCAGCTACGAGCAGTACTTC. Its translation: CATSRYGKRETSYEQYF.

The chain carries TRBV5-1 and TRBJ2-2, with D perhaps matching TRBD2 (6 bases). This CDR3 is 15 amino acids long. CDR1 and CDR2 from the germline V gene are SGHRS and YFSETQ. V gave up 1 base and J gave up 6 bases, with 13 bases separating them. CDR3 sequence (DNA): TGCGCCAGCAGCTTGCAGACTAGGGGTGCCGGGGAGCTGTTTTTT. This codes for CASSLQTRGAGELFF.

The chain is built from TRBV2 and TRBJ2-7; 7 bases fit TRBD1. J lost 4 bases, V lost 2 bases, and 11 bases had no gene match. CDR1 and CDR2 from the germline V gene are SNHLY and FYNNEI. This CDR3 has 16 residues. As DNA, the CDR3 is TGTGCCAGCAGTGAATCAGTTCGAGGGGGCTTATACGAGCAGTACTTC. Translated, it gives CASSESVRGGLYEQYF. The full variable domain, in which reference TRBV2 and TRBJ2-7 provide the parts outside the CDR3, is EPEVTQTPSHQVTQMGQEVILRCVPISNHLYFYWYRQILGQKVEFLVSFYNNEISEKSEIFDDQFSVERPDGSNFTLKIRSTKLEDSAMYFCASSESVRGGLYEQYFGPGTRLTVT.

This chain connects TRBV9 to TRBJ1-5, with a tentative D call TRBD1 (6 bases). V was cut by 0 bases and J by 7 bases, with 14 bases left in between. Germline lookup yields CDR1 SGDLS and CDR2 YYNGEE. The CDR3 contains 15 residues. Here the CDR3 DNA reads TGTGCCAGCAGCGTAGGGTCAGGGGAAGGGCAGCCCCAGCATTTT. This translates into CASSVGSGEGQPQHF.